The rows below give T cell receptor beta chains drawn from one sample of a study of cytomegalovirus exposure and HLA in healthy donors. Clones were read by immunoSEQ multiplex PCR, and TCRdb kept only the in-frame ones, dropping some. The sample includes about 89,000 clones, 60% to 65% seen only once; the top ten take about 2.3%. What was sequenced was PBMCs. The receptors derive from a human donor in good health. Each CDR3 is given with its conserved first and last residue. A D gene is named only where the DNA matches it firmly. Not all rows give a size; the values are once, few, many and, for expanded clones, a class.

DNA | CDR3 | J | V | size | D
TGTGCCAGCAGCCCAGCCTCCCACAGGAAAAACATTCAGTACTTC | CASSPASHRKNIQYF | TRBJ2-4 | TRBV9 | - | -
TGCGCCAGCAGCCAGTCCACAGGGGGGAACACCGGGGAGCTGTTTTTT | CASSQSTGGNTGELFF | TRBJ2-2 | TRBV4-3 | few | TRBD1
TGTGCCAGCAGTGAATCCGGGACAGGATATTCACCCCTCCACTTT | CASSESGTGYSPLHF | TRBJ1-6 | TRBV25-1 | - | TRBD1
TGTGCCAGCTCACCAAAAGCCGCGTACACTGAAGCTTTCTTT | CASSPKAAYTEAFF | TRBJ1-1 | TRBV18 | - | -
TGTGCCAGTAGTATACTGTTTAATTCACCCCTCCACTTT | CASSILFNSPLHF | TRBJ1-6 | TRBV19 | - | -
TGTGCCTGGAGTGTAAAGGGGGCGCCTGAAAAACTGTTTTTT | CAWSVKGAPEKLFF | TRBJ1-4 | TRBV30 | - | TRBD1
TGCGCCAGCAGCGCGGGGGGAGAGACCCAGTACTTC | CASSAGGETQYF | TRBJ2-5 | TRBV5-1 | - | TRBD2
TGTGCCAGCAGCTTCGTTGTCGCCGGGGAGCTGTTTTTT | CASSFVVAGELFF | TRBJ2-2 | TRBV11-3 | - | -
TGTGCCAGCTCACCTTACAGGGTCCAAGAGACCCAGTACTTC | CASSPYRVQETQYF | TRBJ2-5 | TRBV18 | - | -
TGTGCCAGCAGCCTTCGAGCCGAGGATGCTGAAGCTTTCTTT | CASSLRAEDAEAFF | TRBJ1-1 | TRBV7-9 | - | -
TGTGCCAGCAGCTTCACCCTCTCGGGGGGAGCTTTCTTT | CASSFTLSGGAFF | TRBJ1-1 | TRBV11-3 | - | -
TGTGCCAGCAGTTTAGACAGGTCTAAGACTGAAGCTTTCTTT | CASSLDRSKTEAFF | TRBJ1-1 | TRBV27 | few | -
TGTGCCAGCAGCTTAGGAGAGGGGAGGGTAGCCAAAAACATTCAGTACTTC | CASSLGEGRVAKNIQYF | TRBJ2-4 | TRBV7-2 | few | TRBD2
TGTGCCAGCAGCCGTCGGGACATTTACGAGCAGTACTTC | CASSRRDIYEQYF | TRBJ2-7 | TRBV5-6 | - | -
TGTGCCAGCAGCTCGGGGGGGGACCGCTCCTATAATTCACCCCTCCACTTT | CASSSGGDRSYNSPLHF | TRBJ1-6 | TRBV7-9 | - | -
TGTGCCACCAGCCTCGGCGGAAGAAATGAAAAACTGTTTTTT | CATSLGGRNEKLFF | TRBJ1-4 | TRBV15 | - | -
TGTGCCAGCAGCAGGGGGCCCAATCAGCCCCAGCATTTT | CASSRGPNQPQHF | TRBJ1-5 | TRBV7-2 | few | TRBD1
TGTGCCAGCAGCCATAACCGGGGACAGGGGATGAATGAGCAGTTCTTC | CASSHNRGQGMNEQFF | TRBJ2-1 | TRBV11-3 | - | TRBD1
TGTGCCAGTAGTAGGTTCCTAGCGGGAACAGATACGCAGTATTTT | CASSRFLAGTDTQYF | TRBJ2-3 | TRBV19 | - | TRBD2
TGTGCCAGCAGTGAGAATCGCGGTTACACTGAAGCTTTCTTT | CASSENRGYTEAFF | TRBJ1-1 | TRBV6-1 | once | -
TGCGCCAGCAGCCAAGGCCTAGCGGGGGGAGAGACCCAGTACTTC | CASSQGLAGGETQYF | TRBJ2-5 | TRBV4-3 | - | TRBD2
TGTGCCAGTAGTACGGGACAGGGAGCCGAGCAGTACTTC | CASSTGQGAEQYF | TRBJ2-7 | TRBV19 | - | TRBD1
TGTGCCAGTAGTATAGCCCTCATCGACTACGGGCAGTACTTC | CASSIALIDYGQYF | TRBJ2-7 | TRBV19 | - | -
TGTGCCAGCAGCCAAGCGGAGCTAGCCCTCGACGATACGCAGTATTTT | CASSQAELALDDTQYF | TRBJ2-3 | TRBV4-2 | - | -
TGTGCCAGCTCACCACGGGCGGGTTCGGGCAATGAAAAACTGTTTTTT | CASSPRAGSGNEKLFF | TRBJ1-4 | TRBV18 | - | -
TGTGCCAGCAGTTTAGAGTGGGGCCGTTCCTACGAGCAGTACTTC | CASSLEWGRSYEQYF | TRBJ2-7 | TRBV7-2 | - | -
TGTGCCAGCAGCTGGCGCCCGAGCGGGGGGGTAATCACAGATACGCAGTATTTT | CASSWRPSGGVITDTQYF | TRBJ2-3 | TRBV7-9 | - | TRBD2
TGTGCCAGCAGCCCAGATGGGGAGCACACTGAAGCTTTCTTT | CASSPDGEHTEAFF | TRBJ1-1 | TRBV5-4 | - | -
TGTGCCAGCTCACCTAGGGGCGAGGGGGCCAACGTCCTGACTTTC | CASSPRGEGANVLTF | TRBJ2-6 | TRBV18 | few | -
TGTGCCAGCAGTTTTCGTCAGGGCGGCGGCTACACCTTC | CASSFRQGGGYTF | TRBJ1-2 | TRBV27 | - | -
TGTGCCAGCAGCTTAGGGGCGACGGACAGTGGAGAAGAGACCCAGTACTTC | CASSLGATDSGEETQYF | TRBJ2-5 | TRBV11-3 | - | -
TGTGCCAGCAGCCCGGTCGGGGAGGGGGAAGAGACCCAGTACTTC | CASSPVGEGEETQYF | TRBJ2-5 | TRBV14 | few | -
TGTGCCTCCTGGGCCGGACAGAACATTCAGTACTTC | CASWAGQNIQYF | TRBJ2-4 | TRBV30 | - | -
TGTGCCAGCAGCTGGGGACAGGGGGGATCAGAGACCCAGTACTTC | CASSWGQGGSETQYF | TRBJ2-5 | TRBV5-4 | - | TRBD1
TGTGCCAGCAGCTTCGGACAGGGGGCGGGTGGCTACACCTTC | CASSFGQGAGGYTF | TRBJ1-2 | TRBV7-3 | - | TRBD1
TGTGCCAGCAGCTTACGTTGGGTCAGGGGGCAACGTGGCTACACCTTC | CASSLRWVRGQRGYTF | TRBJ1-2 | TRBV11-3 | - | TRBD1
TGTGCCAGCAGTACGACAGGGGCAAGAATCCATGAGCAGTTCTTC | CASSTTGARIHEQFF | TRBJ2-1 | TRBV6-1 | - | TRBD1
TGTGCCAGCAGCTTAGCGGGGCGGGGACAGCTCTATGGCTACACCTTC | CASSLAGRGQLYGYTF | TRBJ1-2 | TRBV7-8 | - | TRBD1
TGTGCCAGCAGCTCCCGCAGGTGGATCGACCCTAACTATGGCTACACCTTC | CASSSRRWIDPNYGYTF | TRBJ1-2 | TRBV5-6 | - | -
TGTGCCAGCAGCTCCCCCCGAGGAGTCTATAATTCACCCCTCCACTTT | CASSSPRGVYNSPLHF | TRBJ1-6 | TRBV7-8 | - | -
TGCAGCGTTATTGAGGGTAGCACAGATACGCAGTATTTT | CSVIEGSTDTQYF | TRBJ2-3 | TRBV29-1 | - | -
TGTGCCAGCAGCGTTGGGGGGGGCAGGGGACAATACGAGCAGTACTTC | CASSVGGGRGQYEQYF | TRBJ2-7 | TRBV9 | - | -
TGTGCCAGCCTCCAGGGTAAGCCCACCGGGGAGCTGTTTTTT | CASLQGKPTGELFF | TRBJ2-2 | TRBV25-1 | few | -
TGTGCCAGCAGCGTACCTCAGGGGGCTGATGGCTACACCTTC | CASSVPQGADGYTF | TRBJ1-2 | TRBV5-6 | - | TRBD1
TGTGCCAGCAGATCTGACAGGGAGTTACAGCCCCAGCATTTT | CASRSDRELQPQHF | TRBJ1-5 | TRBV2 | - | TRBD1
TGTGCCAGCAGCTCCCGGACAGGGCCTACCTACGAGCAGTACTTC | CASSSRTGPTYEQYF | TRBJ2-7 | TRBV5-5 | - | TRBD1
TGTGCCATCAGTTACAGGGAACTCATGAACACTGAAGCTTTCTTT | CAISYRELMNTEAFF | TRBJ1-1 | TRBV10-3 | few | -
TGTGCCATCAGTGAGCAGACAGGGGTGAACTATGGCTACACCTTC | CAISEQTGVNYGYTF | TRBJ1-2 | TRBV10-3 | - | TRBD1
TGCGCCAGCAGCTTGGGATTCACTAGCGGGCAGTACAATGAGCAGTTCTTC | CASSLGFTSGQYNEQFF | TRBJ2-1 | TRBV5-1 | - | TRBD2
TGTGCCAGCTCAGAATGGCCAGGGGAAGAGCAAAAACTGTTTTTT | CASSEWPGEEQKLFF | TRBJ1-4 | TRBV18 | - | -
TGTGCCAGCAGCTTAAACAGGGTCCCTTACGAGCAGTACTTC | CASSLNRVPYEQYF | TRBJ2-7 | TRBV11-3 | - | -
TGTGCCAGCAGCCTCCTCCGGGTTCGGACTGAAGCTTTCTTT | CASSLLRVRTEAFF | TRBJ1-1 | TRBV7-8 | few | -
TGTGCCAGCAGCGCCGGGGGGGGGCCTATAGATACGCAGTATTTT | CASSAGGGPIDTQYF | TRBJ2-3 | TRBV9 | - | TRBD2
TGTGCCAGCAGCCTCGCGACAGGGGAAGAGACCCAGTACTTC | CASSLATGEETQYF | TRBJ2-5 | TRBV5-4 | few | TRBD1
TGTGCCAGCAGCCTGACTAGCGGGCCAGATACGCAGTATTTT | CASSLTSGPDTQYF | TRBJ2-3 | TRBV7-9 | - | TRBD2
TGTGCCAGCAAGAGGGACAGGGCCTATGGCTACACCTTC | CASKRDRAYGYTF | TRBJ1-2 | TRBV7-2 | - | TRBD1
TGTGCCAGCAGCTTTCAGGGAAATGAGCAGTTCTTC | CASSFQGNEQFF | TRBJ2-1 | TRBV7-2 | few | -
TGTGCCATTCAGGTGAACACTGAAGCTTTCTTT | CAIQVNTEAFF | TRBJ1-1 | TRBV28 | few | -